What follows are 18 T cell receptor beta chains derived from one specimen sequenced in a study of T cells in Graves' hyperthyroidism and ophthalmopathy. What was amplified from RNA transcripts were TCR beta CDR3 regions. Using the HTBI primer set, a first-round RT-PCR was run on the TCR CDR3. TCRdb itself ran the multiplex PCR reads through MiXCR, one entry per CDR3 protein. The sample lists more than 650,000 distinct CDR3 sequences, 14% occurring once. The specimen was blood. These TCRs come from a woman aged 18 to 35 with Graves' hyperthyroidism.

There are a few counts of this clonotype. The chain's CDR3 is CASSQELPRGGSGGWGRTDTQYF. The DNA for the CDR3 is TGCGCCAGCAGCCAAGAACTCCCCCGAGGTGGTAGCGGAGGGTGGGGCCGCACAGATACGCAGTATTTT. The chain carries TRBV4-3 and TRBJ2-3, with D possibly matching TRBD2 (6 bases). V gave up 0 bases and J gave up 1 base, with 32 bases separating them. Germline-derived CDR1 and CDR2 are LGHNA and YSLEER. This CDR3 has 23 amino acids.

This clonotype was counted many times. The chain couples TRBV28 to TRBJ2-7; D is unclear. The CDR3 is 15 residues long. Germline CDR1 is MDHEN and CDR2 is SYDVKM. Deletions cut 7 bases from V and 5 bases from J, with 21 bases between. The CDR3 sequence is CASKVMARPPHEQYF. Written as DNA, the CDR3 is TGTGCCAGCAAAGTTATGGCCAGACCTCCCCACGAGCAGTACTTC.

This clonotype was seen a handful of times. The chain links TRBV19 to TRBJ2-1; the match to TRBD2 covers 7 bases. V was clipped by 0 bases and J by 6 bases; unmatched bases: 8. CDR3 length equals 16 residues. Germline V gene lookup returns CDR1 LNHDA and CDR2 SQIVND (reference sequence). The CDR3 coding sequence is TGTGCCAGTAGTATAGATCGCGGGACTATTTCCAATGAGCAGTTCTTC. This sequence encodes CASSIDRGTISNEQFF. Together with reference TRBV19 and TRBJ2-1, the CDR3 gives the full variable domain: DGGITQSPKYLFRKEGQNVTLSCEQNLNHDAMYWYRQDPGQGLRLIYYSQIVNDFQKGDIAEGYSVSREKKESFPLTVTSAQKNPTAFYLCASSIDRGTISNEQFFGPGTRLTVL.

The CDR3 DNA reads as TGTGCCAGCAGCCAGGACGGTAACACAGATACGCAGTATTTT. This gives the protein CASSQDGNTDTQYF. This sequence joins TRBV7-3 and TRBJ2-3; D is uncertain. The CDR3 is 14 residues long. V was cut by 5 bases and J by 2 bases, with 11 bases left in between. The germline CDR1 and CDR2 sequences are SGHTA and FQGTGA.

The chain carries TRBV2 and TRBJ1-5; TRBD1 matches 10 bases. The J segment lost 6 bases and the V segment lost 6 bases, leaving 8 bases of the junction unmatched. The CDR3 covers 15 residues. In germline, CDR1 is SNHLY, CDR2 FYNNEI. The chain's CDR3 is CASSLVTGGSQPQHF. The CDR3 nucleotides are TGTGCCAGCAGCTTAGTGACAGGGGGCTCTCAGCCCCAGCATTTT.

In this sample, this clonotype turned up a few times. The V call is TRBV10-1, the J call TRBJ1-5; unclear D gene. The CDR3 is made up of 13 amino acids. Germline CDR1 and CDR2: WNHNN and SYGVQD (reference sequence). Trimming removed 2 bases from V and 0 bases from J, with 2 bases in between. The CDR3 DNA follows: TGCGCCAGCAGTGAGAATAGCAATCAGCCCCAGCATTTT. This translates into CASSENSNQPQHF.

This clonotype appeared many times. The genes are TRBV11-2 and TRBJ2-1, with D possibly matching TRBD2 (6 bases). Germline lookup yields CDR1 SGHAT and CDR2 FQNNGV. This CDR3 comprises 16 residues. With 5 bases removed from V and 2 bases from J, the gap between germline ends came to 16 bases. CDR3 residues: CASSLGLLPPYNEQFF. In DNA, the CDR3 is TGTGCCAGCAGCCTTGGACTACTTCCCCCCTACAATGAGCAGTTCTTC.

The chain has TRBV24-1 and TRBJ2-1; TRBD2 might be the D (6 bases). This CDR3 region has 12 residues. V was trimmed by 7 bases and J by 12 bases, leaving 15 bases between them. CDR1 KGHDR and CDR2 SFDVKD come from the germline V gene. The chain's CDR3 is CATSPTSGAQFF. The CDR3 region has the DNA TGTGCCACCAGCCCGACTAGTGGTGCGCAGTTCTTC.

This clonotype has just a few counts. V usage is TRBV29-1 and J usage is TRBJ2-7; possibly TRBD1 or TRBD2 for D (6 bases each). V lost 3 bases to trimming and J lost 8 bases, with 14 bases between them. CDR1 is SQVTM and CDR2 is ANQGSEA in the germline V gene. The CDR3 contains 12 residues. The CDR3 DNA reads TGCAGCGTTGAGGACGACCGGGGGCAGCAGTACTTC. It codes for CSVEDDRGQQYF.

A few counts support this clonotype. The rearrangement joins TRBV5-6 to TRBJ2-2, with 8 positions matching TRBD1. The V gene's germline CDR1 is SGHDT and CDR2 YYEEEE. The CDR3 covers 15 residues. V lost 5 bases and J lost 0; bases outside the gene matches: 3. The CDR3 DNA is TGTGCCAGCAGGGACAGGGAAACGAACACCGGGGAGCTGTTTTTT. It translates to CASRDRETNTGELFF.

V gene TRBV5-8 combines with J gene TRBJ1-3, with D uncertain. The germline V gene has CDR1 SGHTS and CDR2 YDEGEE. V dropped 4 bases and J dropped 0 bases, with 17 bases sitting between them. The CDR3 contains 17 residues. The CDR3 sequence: CASSPVPFPSSGNTIYF. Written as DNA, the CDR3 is TGTGCCAGCAGCCCCGTTCCCTTCCCCTCCTCTGGAAACACCATATATTTT.

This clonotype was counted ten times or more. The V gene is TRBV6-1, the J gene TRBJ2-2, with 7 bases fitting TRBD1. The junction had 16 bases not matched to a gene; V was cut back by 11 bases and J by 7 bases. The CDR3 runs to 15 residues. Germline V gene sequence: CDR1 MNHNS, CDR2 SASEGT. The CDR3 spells CACWSDRSGHGELFF. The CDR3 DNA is TGTGCCTGTTGGTCGGACAGGAGCGGTCACGGGGAGCTGTTTTTT.

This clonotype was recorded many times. The CDR3 region has the DNA TGTGCCAGCATTCCCCATTCCCCGGCGGGGACTGAAGCTTTCTTT. The encoded protein is CASIPHSPAGTEAFF. The V gene is TRBV6-1, the J gene TRBJ1-1; no definite D call. CDR3 length: 15 residues. Germline V gene sequence: CDR1 MNHNS, CDR2 SASEGT. Trimming pared 7 bases from V and 5 bases from J, leaving 20 bases between.

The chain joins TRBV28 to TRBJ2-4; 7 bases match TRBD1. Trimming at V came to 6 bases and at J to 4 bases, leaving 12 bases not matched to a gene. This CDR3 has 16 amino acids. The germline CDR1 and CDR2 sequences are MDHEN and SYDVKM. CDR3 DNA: TGTGCCAGCAGCCCCAGGCCCGCGACAGGGAAAAACATTCAGTACTTC. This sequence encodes CASSPRPATGKNIQYF.

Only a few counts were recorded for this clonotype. DNA for the CDR3: TGTGCCAGCAGCCCCTCCGGGCTAGCGGGCTCCTACGAGCAGTACTTC. Protein: CASSPSGLAGSYEQYF. The V call is TRBV7-9, the J call TRBJ2-7, with 8 positions matching TRBD2. V lost 5 bases, J lost 0 bases, and 9 bases stayed unmatched. Germline V gene lookup returns CDR1 SEHNR and CDR2 FQNEAQ (reference sequence). This CDR3 comprises 16 residues.

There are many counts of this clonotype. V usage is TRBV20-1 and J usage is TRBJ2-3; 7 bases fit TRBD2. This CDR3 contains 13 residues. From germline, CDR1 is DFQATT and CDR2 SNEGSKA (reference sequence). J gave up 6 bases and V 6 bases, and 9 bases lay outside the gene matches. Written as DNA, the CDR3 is TGCAGTGCCCAGCGGGGCCGCATGGATACGCAGTATTTT. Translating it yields CSAQRGRMDTQYF.

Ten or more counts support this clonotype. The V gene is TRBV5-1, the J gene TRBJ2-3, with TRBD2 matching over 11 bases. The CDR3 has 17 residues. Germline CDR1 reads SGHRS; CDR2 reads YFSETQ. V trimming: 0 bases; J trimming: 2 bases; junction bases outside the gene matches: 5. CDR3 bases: TGCGCCAGCAGCTTGGCCGTACTAGCGGGAGTCACAGATACGCAGTATTTT. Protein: CASSLAVLAGVTDTQYF.

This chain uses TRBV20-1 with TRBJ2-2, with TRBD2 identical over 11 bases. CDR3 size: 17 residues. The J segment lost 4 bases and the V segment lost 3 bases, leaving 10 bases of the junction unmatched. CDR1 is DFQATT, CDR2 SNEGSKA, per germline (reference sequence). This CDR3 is CSASPDTSGSVTGELFF. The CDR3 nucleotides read TGCAGTGCTAGCCCGGATACTAGCGGGAGTGTCACCGGGGAGCTGTTTTTT.